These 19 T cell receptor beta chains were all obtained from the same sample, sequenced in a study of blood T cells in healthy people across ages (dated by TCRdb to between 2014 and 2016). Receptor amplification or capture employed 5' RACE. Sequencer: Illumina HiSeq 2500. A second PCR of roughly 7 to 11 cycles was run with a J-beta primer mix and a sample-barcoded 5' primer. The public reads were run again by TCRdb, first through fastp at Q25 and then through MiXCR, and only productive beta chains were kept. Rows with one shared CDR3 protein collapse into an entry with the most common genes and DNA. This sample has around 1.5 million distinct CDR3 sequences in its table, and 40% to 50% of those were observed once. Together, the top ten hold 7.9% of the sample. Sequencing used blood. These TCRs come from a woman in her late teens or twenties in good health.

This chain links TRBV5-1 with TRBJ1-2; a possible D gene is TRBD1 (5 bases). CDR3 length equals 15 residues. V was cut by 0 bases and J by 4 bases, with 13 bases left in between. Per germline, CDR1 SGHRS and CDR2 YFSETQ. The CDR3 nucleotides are TGCGCCAGCAGCTTGGAGGAGGGACGCTCCTATGGCTACACCTTC. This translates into CASSLEEGRSYGYTF.

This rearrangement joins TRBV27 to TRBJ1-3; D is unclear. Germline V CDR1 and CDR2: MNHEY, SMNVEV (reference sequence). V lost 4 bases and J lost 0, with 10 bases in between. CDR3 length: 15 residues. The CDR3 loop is CASSSAQPSGNTIYF. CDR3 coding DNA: TGTGCCAGCAGTTCAGCACAACCCTCTGGAAACACCATATATTTT.

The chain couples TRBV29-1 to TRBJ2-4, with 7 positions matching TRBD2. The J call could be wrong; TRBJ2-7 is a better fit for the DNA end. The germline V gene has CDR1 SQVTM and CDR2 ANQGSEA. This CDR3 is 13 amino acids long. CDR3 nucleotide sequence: TGCAGCGTTTTGTGGGGGGGTACCTACGAGCAGTACTTC. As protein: CSVLWGGTYEQYF.

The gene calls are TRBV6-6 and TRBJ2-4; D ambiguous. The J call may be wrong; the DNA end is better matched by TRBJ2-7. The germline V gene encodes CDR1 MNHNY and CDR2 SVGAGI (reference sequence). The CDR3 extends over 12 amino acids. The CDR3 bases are TGTGCCAGCAGTCTCTACTATGGCGAGCAGTACTTC. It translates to CASSLYYGEQYF.

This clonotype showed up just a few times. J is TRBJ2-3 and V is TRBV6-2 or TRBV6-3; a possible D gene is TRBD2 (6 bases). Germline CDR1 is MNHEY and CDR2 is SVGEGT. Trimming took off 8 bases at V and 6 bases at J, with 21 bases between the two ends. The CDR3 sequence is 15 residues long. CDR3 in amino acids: CASAPPGWLADTQYF. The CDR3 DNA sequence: TGTGCCAGCGCTCCCCCGGGTTGGCTAGCGGATACGCAGTATTTT.

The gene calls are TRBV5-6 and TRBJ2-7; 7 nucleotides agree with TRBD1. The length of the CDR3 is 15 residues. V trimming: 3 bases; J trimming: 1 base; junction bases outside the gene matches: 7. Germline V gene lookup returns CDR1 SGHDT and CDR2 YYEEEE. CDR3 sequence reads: CASSYRDRSSYEQYF. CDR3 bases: TGTGCCAGCAGCTACCGGGACAGATCTTCCTACGAGCAGTACTTC.

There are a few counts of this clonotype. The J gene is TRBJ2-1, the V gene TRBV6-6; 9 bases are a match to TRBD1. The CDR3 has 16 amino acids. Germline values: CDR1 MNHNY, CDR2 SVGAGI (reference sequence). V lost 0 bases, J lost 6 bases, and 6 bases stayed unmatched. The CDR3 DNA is TGTGCCAGCAGTTACTCGGGACAGGGTAGTCCCAATGAGCAGTTCTTC. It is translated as CASSYSGQGSPNEQFF.

The CDR3 reads CSAEEGAEDSYNEQFF. The CDR3 DNA sequence: TGCAGTGCTGAGGAGGGAGCGGAAGACTCCTACAATGAGCAGTTCTTC. This sequence joins TRBV20-1 and TRBJ2-1, with TRBD2 as a possible D gene (6 bases). Trimming took 5 bases from V and 0 from J, leaving 17 bases between them. Germline loops: CDR1 DFQATT, CDR2 SNEGSKA (reference sequence). The CDR3 is 16 residues long.

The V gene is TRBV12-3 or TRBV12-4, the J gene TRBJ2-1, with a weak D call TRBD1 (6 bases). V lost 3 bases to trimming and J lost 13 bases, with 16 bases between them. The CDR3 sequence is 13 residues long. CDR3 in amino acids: CASSLQGNGNQFF. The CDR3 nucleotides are TGTGCCAGCAGTTTGCAGGGGAACGGGAACCAGTTCTTC.

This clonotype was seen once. The CDR3 is CASSCPGTETQYF. CDR3 nucleotides: TGTGCCAGCAGTTGTCCAGGGACGGAGACCCAGTACTTC. The V gene is TRBV12-3 or TRBV12-4, the J gene TRBJ2-5; perhaps D is TRBD1 or TRBD2 (5 bases each). Trimming took 4 bases from V and 5 from J, leaving 11 bases between them. The length of the CDR3 is 13 residues.

The CDR3 DNA sequence: TGTGCCAGCAGTCCCTCAAGACTAGCGGGAACAAATGAGCAGTTCTTC. This gives the protein CASSPSRLAGTNEQFF. The chain uses TRBV6-2 or TRBV6-3 and TRBJ2-1; 11 bases map to TRBD2. Looked up from germline, CDR1 is MNHEY and CDR2 is SVGEGT. This CDR3 is 16 amino acids long. Trimming took 5 bases from V and 7 from J; bases not matched to a gene: 10.

The CDR3 sequence: CASSFQQGMGYGYTF. The CDR3 nucleotides are TGTGCCAGCAGTTTCCAACAGGGCATGGGCTATGGCTACACCTTC. This chain joins TRBV12-3 or TRBV12-4 and TRBJ1-2; the D gene is possibly TRBD1 (6 bases). The V gene lost 3 bases and the J gene lost 4 bases, with 15 bases spanning the gap. The CDR3 consists of 15 residues.

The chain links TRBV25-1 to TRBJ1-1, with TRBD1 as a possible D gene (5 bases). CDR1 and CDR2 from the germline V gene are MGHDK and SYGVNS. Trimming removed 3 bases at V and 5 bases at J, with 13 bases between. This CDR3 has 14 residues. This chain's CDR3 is CASSDRRGGTEAFF. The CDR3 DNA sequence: TGTGCCAGCAGTGACCGGCGGGGGGGGACTGAAGCTTTCTTT.

In nucleotides, the CDR3 is TGTGCCAGCACGGGGGCGCTGCGAGGGGGCGAGCAGTTCTTC. Amino acids: CASTGALRGGEQFF. The V call is TRBV2, the J call TRBJ2-1, with D maybe TRBD1 (7 bases). Germline CDR1 SNHLY, CDR2 FYNNEI. The CDR3 is 14 amino acids. Trimming cost V 7 bases and J 10 bases, with 20 bases left between them.

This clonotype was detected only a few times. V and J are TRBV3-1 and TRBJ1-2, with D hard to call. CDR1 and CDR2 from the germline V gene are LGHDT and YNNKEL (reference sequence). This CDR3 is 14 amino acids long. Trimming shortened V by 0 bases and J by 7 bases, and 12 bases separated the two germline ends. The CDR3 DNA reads TGTGCCAGCAGCCAAGATAACGAACTCGGTGGCTACACCTTC. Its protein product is CASSQDNELGGYTF.

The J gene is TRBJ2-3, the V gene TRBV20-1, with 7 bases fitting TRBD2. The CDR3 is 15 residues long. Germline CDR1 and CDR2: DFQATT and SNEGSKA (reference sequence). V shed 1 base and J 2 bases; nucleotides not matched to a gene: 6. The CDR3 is CSARGGGEFTDTQYF. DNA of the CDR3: TGCAGTGCTAGAGGGGGGGGGGAGTTCACAGATACGCAGTATTTT.

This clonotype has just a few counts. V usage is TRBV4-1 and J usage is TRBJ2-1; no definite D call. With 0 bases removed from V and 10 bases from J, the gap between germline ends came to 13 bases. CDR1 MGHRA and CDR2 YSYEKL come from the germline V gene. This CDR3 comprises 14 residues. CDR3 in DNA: TGCGCCAGCAGCCAAGACCTCGTGGGGTACGAGCAGTTCTTC. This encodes CASSQDLVGYEQFF.

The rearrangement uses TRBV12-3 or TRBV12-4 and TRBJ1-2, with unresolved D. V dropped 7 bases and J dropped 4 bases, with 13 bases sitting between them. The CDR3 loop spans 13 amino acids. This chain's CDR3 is CASTKGQLYGYTF. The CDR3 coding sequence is TGTGCCAGCACCAAAGGGCAACTCTATGGCTACACCTTC.

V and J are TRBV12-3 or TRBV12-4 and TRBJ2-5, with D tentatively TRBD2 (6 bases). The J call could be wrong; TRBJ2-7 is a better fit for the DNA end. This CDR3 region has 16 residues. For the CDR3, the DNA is TGTGCCAGCAGTTTTGGGCGGGACGCGCCTACCTACGAGCAGTACTTC. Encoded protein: CASSFGRDAPTYEQYF.